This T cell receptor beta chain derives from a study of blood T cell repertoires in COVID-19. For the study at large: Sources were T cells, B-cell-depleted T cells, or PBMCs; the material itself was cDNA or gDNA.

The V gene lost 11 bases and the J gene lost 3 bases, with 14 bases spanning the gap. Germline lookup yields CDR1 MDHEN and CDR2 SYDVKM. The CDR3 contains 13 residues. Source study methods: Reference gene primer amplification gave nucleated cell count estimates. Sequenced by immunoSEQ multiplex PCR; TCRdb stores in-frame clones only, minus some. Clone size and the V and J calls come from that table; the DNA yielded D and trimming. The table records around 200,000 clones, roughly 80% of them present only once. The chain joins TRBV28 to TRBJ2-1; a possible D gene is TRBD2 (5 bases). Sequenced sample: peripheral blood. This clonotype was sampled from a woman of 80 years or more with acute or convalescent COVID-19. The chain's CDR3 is CAVIGGGYNEQFF. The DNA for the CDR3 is TGTGCCGTGATAGGTGGAGGCTACAATGAGCAGTTCTTC.